Included here is one TCR beta chain sequence, with context. Its specificity is unknown. Sequencing was performed with immunoSEQ multiplex PCR; in TCRdb, only in-frame clones are kept and a portion is missing. This sample carries roughly 34,000 clones, 87% of them seen once, and the ten largest clones take around a sixth. V lost 5 bases to trimming and J lost 6 bases, with 18 bases between them. The CDR3 covers 15 residues. Germline V gene lookup returns CDR1 SGDLS and CDR2 YYNGEE. The sample originates from a study of T cells in localized non-small cell lung cancer. General observations from the study: Of the tissues analyzed, uninvolved adjacent lung showed maximal T cell clonality, greater than tumor. Within adjacent lung there appeared a median approximately 58 of the top 100 tumor clones. Overall survival was longer when the density of T cells in the blood was higher. Only one tumor region was sequenced, so heterogeneity remains possible.

This rearrangement joins TRBV9 to TRBJ1-5; tentatively, D is TRBD1 (6 bases). Source: peripheral blood mononuclear cells, taken before any cancer treatment. The sequence was collected from a man aged 35-69 years with stage III lung adenocarcinoma. The CDR3 bases are TGTGCCAGCAGTGCTACCGGGACAATCCTTCAGCCCCAGCATTTT. Its protein product is CASSATGTILQPQHF.